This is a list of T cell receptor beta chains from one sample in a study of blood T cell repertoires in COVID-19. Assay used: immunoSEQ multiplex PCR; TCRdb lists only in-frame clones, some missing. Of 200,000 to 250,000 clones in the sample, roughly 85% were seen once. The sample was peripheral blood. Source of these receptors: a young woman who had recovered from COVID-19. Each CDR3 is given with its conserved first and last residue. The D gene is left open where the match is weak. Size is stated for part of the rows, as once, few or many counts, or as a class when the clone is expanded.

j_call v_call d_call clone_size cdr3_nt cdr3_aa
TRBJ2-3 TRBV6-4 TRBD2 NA TGTGCCAGCAGTGAGGGACTAGCGGGAGATACGCAGTATTTT CASSEGLAGDTQYF
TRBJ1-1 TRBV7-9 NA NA TGTGCCAGCAGCTTAGGACAAATCACTGAAGCTTTCTTT CASSLGQITEAFF
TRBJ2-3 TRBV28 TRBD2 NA TGTGCCAGCAGCAAGGGACTAGCGGTTAGGGGAGATACGCAGTATTTT CASSKGLAVRGDTQYF
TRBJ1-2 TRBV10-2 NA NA TGCGCCAGCAGTGAGTCAGGGGGTAGTAACTATGGCTACACCTTC CASSESGGSNYGYTF
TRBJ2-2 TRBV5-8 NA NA TGTGCCAGCAGCTTCCGACTAACGAACACCGGGGAGCTGTTTTTT CASSFRLTNTGELFF
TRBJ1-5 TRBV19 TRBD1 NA TGTGCCAGTAGTTCCACCCCAGGGACAGGATCCCAATATGGCAATCAGCCCCAGCATTTT CASSSTPGTGSQYGNQPQHF
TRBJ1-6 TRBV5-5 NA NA TGTGCCAGCAGCTGGGAGGATCTCAGTAATTCACCCCTCCACTTT CASSWEDLSNSPLHF
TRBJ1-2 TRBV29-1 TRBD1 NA TGCAGCGTTGGGGACAGGCTTTATGGCTACACCTTC CSVGDRLYGYTF
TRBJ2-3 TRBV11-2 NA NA TGTGCCAGCAGCATCCATCCCTGGCGGAGCACAGATACGCAGTATTTT CASSIHPWRSTDTQYF
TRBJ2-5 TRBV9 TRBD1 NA TGTGCCAGCAGCGCCGAGCCTTCGACAGGGTGGGAGACCCAGTACTTC CASSAEPSTGWETQYF
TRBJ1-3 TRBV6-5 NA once TGTGCCAGCAGTTACTCGCAGGGAAACACCATATATTTT CASSYSQGNTIYF
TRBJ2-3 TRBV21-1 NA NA TGTGCCAGCACCATATTATTCGGGGAGGGAGGAACAGATACGCAGTATTTT CASTILFGEGGTDTQYF
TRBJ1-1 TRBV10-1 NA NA TGCGCCAGCAGTGAGTCGAAGAGAGGGGAAGCTTTCTTT CASSESKRGEAFF
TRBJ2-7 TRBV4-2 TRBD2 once TGTGCCAGCTCCACTAGCGGGAGGGTTGGCGAGCAGTACTTC CASSTSGRVGEQYF
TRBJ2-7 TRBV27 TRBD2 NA TGTGCCAGCAGTCCATTACTAGCGTTCCTCGATTTGTACGAGCAGTACTTC CASSPLLAFLDLYEQYF
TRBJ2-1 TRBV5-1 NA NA TGCGCCAGCAGCCCCTCAAAGACTAGTGTCTCCTACAATGAGCAGTTCTTC CASSPSKTSVSYNEQFF
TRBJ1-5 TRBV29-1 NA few TGCAGCGTTGAAACAGGCCACAATCAGCCCCAGCATTTT CSVETGHNQPQHF
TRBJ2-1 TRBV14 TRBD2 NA TGTGCCAGCAGCCAAGACCAAGGGAGCGGGATGTTGTTCGGGCAGTTCTTC CASSQDQGSGMLFGQFF
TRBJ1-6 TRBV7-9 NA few TGTGCCAGCAGACCCGGGCGGGACGGTTCACCCCTCCACTTT CASRPGRDGSPLHF
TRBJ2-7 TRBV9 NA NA TGTGCCAGCAGCTCCGGGTCCTTCGAGCAGTACTTC CASSSGSFEQYF
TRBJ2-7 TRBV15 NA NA TGTGCCACCAGTCCCGGGAGCGGCCCCTCCTACGAGCAGTACTTC CATSPGSGPSYEQYF
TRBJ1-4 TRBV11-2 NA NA TGTGCCAGCAGCCCGAGTCGGGGGGCCGGGGATGAAAAACTGTTTTTT CASSPSRGAGDEKLFF
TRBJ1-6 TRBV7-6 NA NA TGTGCCAGCAGCTTACGGTCCTATAATTCACCCCTCCACTTT CASSLRSYNSPLHF
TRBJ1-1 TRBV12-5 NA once TGTGCTAGTGGTTTGGGAGGGATGAACACTGAAGCTTTCTTT CASGLGGMNTEAFF
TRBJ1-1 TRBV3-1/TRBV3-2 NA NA TGTGCCAGCAGCCAACGTACAGAGAACACTGAAGCTTTCTTT CASSQRTENTEAFF
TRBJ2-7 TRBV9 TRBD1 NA TGTGCCAGCAGCGGGGGGACAGACTCCTACGAGCAGTACTTC CASSGGTDSYEQYF
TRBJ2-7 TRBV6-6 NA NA TGTGCCAGCAGAGGCGGGCCGACCGTCTACGAGCAGTACTTC CASRGGPTVYEQYF
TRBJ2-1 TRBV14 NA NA TGTGCCAGCAGCCAAGATGAATCTTACGGGAGAGGTGCCTACAATGAGCAGTTCTTC CASSQDESYGRGAYNEQFF
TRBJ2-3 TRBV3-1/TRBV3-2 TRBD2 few TGTGCCAGCAGCCAAGCTAGGAGACTAGCGGGACGGAATACGCAGTATTTT CASSQARRLAGRNTQYF
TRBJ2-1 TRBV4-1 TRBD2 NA TGCGCCAGCAGCCTTAGGACTAGCGGGAGCAATGAGCAGTTCTTC CASSLRTSGSNEQFF
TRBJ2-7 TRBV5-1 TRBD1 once TGCGCCAGCAGCCCGCCGGGACAGGGAGTTCCAATACGCGAGCAGTACTTC CASSPPGQGVPIREQYF
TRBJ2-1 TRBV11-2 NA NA TGTGCCAGCAGCTTAGCGGTCCCTTCCTACAATGAGCAGTTCTTC CASSLAVPSYNEQFF